This T cell receptor (beta chain) was recovered during a study of early T cells in non-severe SARS-CoV-2 infection. The CDR3 loop spans 14 amino acids. V dropped 5 bases and J dropped 5; count of bases not matched to a gene: 4. The germline V gene has CDR1 SGHRS and CDR2 YFSETQ. TCRdb re-analysed the 5' RACE reads in MiXCR, keeping a single row per CDR3 protein. The table has tens of thousands of distinct CDR3 sequences, around an eighth seen once. This clonotype was sampled from an adult who was a healthcare worker with PCR-confirmed SARS-CoV-2 infection or an uninfected control (not recorded which). The sequenced sample consisted of whole blood. The rearrangement joins TRBV5-1 to TRBJ2-1; TRBD2 agrees at 10 bases. The CDR3 is CASRPLAGDNEQFF. The DNA of the CDR3 is TGCGCCAGCAGACCGCTAGCGGGAGACAATGAGCAGTTCTTC. The whole variable domain, filled in from reference TRBV5-1 and TRBJ2-1, reads KAGVTQTPRYLIKTRGQQVTLSCSPISGHRSVSWYQQTPGQGLQFLFEYFSETQRNKGNFPGRFSGRQFSNSRSEMNVSTLELGDSALYLCASRPLAGDNEQFFGPGTRLTVL.